The TCR beta chain under discussion was sequenced for a study of T cells after yellow fever vaccination. General study findings and limits: Clones from primary vaccination mostly reappeared after the booster (96% CD4, approximately 86% CD8).

TCRdb re-called the 5' RACE reads with MiXCR, one entry per CDR3 protein. This table holds roughly 350,000 distinct CDR3 sequences, roughly 4% found once. This clonotype was seen many times. No antigen is known for it. The sequence derives from a man younger than 35 who received the YFV17D yellow fever vaccine. The input for sequencing was PBMCs, taken 5 days after the yellow fever booster vaccination.

This chain's CDR3 is CASSEGGGAADTQYF. The CDR3 DNA reads TGTGCCAGCAGTGAAGGCGGGGGGGCCGCAGATACGCAGTATTTT. V usage is TRBV6-4 and J usage is TRBJ2-3, with 9 bases fitting TRBD2. The CDR3 consists of 15 residues. Germline loops: CDR1 MRHNA, CDR2 SNTAGT. V shed 3 bases and J 4 bases; nucleotides not matched to a gene: 5.